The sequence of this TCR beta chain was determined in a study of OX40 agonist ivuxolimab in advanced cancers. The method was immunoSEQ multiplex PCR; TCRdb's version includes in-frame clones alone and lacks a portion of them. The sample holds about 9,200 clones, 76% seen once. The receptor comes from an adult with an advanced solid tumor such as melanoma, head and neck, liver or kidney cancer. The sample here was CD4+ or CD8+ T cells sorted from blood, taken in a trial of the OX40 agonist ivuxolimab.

The CDR3 loop reads CASGTGGIYEQYF. CDR3 nucleotides: TGTGCCAGCGGGACAGGGGGCATCTACGAGCAGTACTTC. The chain uses TRBV9 and TRBJ2-7; 12 bases fit TRBD1. The V gene end was trimmed by 7 bases and the J gene end by 3 bases; junction bases not matched to a gene: 2. The CDR3 covers 13 residues. CDR1 and CDR2 from the germline V gene are SGDLS and YYNGEE.